This section outlines one TCR beta chain sequence together with its context. This clonotype was counted many times. It has no known antigen specificity. Qualities for individual bases were not recorded, and no much larger clone is one base off. Libraries were constructed by 5' RACE. Instrument on record: NextSeq 500. In the TCR library protocol, a unique molecular identifier was attached to each TCR cDNA molecule so that PCR and sequencing errors could be corrected. From the authors' description of their analysis: TCR identification, UMI-based error correction and CDR3 extraction were all carried out with Decombinator tools. Expanded TCRs were defined as those above a frequency of 2 per 1,000, corresponding to the top 1% of the tumor frequency distribution. Renyi diversity was computed with the R vegan package after each repertoire had been subsampled 100 times to 5,000 TCRs. CDR3 similarity networks were built from amino acid triplet string-kernel similarity, connecting CDR3s with pairwise similarity above 0.82. The public reads were run again by TCRdb, first through fastp at Q25 and then through MiXCR, and only productive beta chains were kept. Identical CDR3 protein sequences are pooled into one entry, listed with their most common genes and DNA. For this entry, the V and J calls and clone size follow TCRdb and not the study's own pipeline. Present in this sample are approximately 24,000 distinct CDR3 sequences, about 4.7% of which were seen just once. About 5% of the sample comes from the top ten.

This specimen's time point label, per the study, means: sample taken at primary tumor resection. TCR sequencing used whole RNA extracted from tumor and nontumor lung tissue, or from cryopreserved PBMC samples, without cell sorting. Samples were obtained from 72 patients with early-stage, untreated non-small cell lung cancer from the lung TRACERx cohort. Only patients with enough RNA available from two or more tumor regions were chosen for TCR sequencing. Trimming accounts for 10 bases at V and 3 bases at J, while the number of junction bases matched to no gene is 5. Inclusive of the bounding cysteine and phenylalanine, the CDR3 is 12 residues long. Only CDR3 DNA is held: 36 bases, read in frame from base 1. Via the germline V gene, CDR1 is MGHDK and CDR2 SYGVNS. These data come from a study of spatial heterogeneity in lung cancer (dated by TCRdb to the late 2010s). For the wider study: Beta-chain transcripts were consistently detected in greater numbers than alpha-chain transcripts, which likely reflected higher beta-chain transcript abundance. In the raw uncorrected reads, each unique combination of TCR and UMI appeared more than ten times on average. TCR alpha and beta repertoires were quantitatively compared across multiple tumor regions, matched nontumor lung and blood in non-small cell lung cancer. TCR repertoire features were related to nonsynonymous mutation counts determined by whole-exome sequencing of tumor tissue. At surgery, both alpha and beta chains were TCR-sequenced in about 200 tumor regions, approximately 64 matched nontumor lung samples and a few dozen PBMC samples. Paper-wide results and their limitations: Additional single-cell paired TCR alpha and beta sequencing was considered necessary to confirm, at a functional level, the hypothesis that regional TCRs recognize regional mutations. Ubiquitous expanded tumor TCRs showed up in blood more often at tumor resection than at routine follow-up.

The sequence links TRBV25-1 to TRBJ2-7; 8 of the junction bases match TRBD2. The sequenced sample was PBMCs, obtained at surgery. The sequence derives from a male donor with early-stage non-small cell lung cancer. The DNA is as follows: TGTGCCACCCGGGAGGGGCGCTACGAGCAGTACTTC. Its protein reads: CATREGRYEQYF.